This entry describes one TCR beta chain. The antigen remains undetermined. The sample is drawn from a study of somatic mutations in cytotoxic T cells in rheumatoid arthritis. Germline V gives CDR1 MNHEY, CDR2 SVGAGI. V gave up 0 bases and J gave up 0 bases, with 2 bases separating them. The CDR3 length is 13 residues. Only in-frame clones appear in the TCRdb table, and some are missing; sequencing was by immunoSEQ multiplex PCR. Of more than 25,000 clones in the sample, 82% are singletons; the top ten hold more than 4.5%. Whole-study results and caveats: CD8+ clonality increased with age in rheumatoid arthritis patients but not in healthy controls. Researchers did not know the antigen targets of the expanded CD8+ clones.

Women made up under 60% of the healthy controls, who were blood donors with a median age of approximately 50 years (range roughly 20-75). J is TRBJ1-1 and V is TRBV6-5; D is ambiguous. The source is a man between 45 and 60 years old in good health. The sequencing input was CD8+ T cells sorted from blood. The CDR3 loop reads CASSYSLNTEAFF. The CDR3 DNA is TGTGCCAGCAGTTACTCGCTGAACACTGAAGCTTTCTTT.